The 3 T cell receptor beta chains below all came from one sample that was sequenced in a study of cytomegalovirus exposure and HLA in healthy donors. Primers for the PCR totalled 60 Vbeta and 13 Jbeta. Method: immunoSEQ multiplex PCR; TCRdb's copy keeps in-frame clones and lacks some. The table includes under 150,000 clones, 81% detected once. Sequenced sample: PBMCs. All receptors derive from a man aged 18 to 35 in good health and CMV-seronegative.

This chain uses TRBV5-1 with TRBJ2-7, with 8 bases that match TRBD2. V was pared by 7 bases and J by 6 bases, with 9 bases of the junction left unmatched. The CDR3 has 13 amino acids. From germline, CDR1 is SGHRS and CDR2 YFSETQ. CDR3 nucleotide sequence: TGCGCCAGCCGCGAGGCCAGCGGGGGCGAGCAGTACTTC. Residues: CASREASGGEQYF.

V and J are TRBV5-1 and TRBJ2-7; the match to TRBD2 covers 12 bases. Germline trimming cut 3 bases from V and 3 bases from J; bases unmatched to any gene: 7. From germline, CDR1 is SGHRS and CDR2 YFSETQ. The CDR3 spans 16 residues. The chain's CDR3 is CASSYRTSGEIYEQYF. DNA for the CDR3: TGCGCCAGCAGCTACCGGACTAGCGGGGAGATCTACGAGCAGTACTTC.

This clone was found once. The chain couples TRBV5-1 to TRBJ2-7, with a tentative D call TRBD1 (5 bases). The CDR3 totals 14 residues. Germline assignment: CDR1 SGHRS and CDR2 YFSETQ. Trimming pared 4 bases from V and 5 bases from J, leaving 16 bases between. The CDR3 DNA reads as TGCGCCAGCAGCGTGCGGAAAGGGGTCGACGAGCAGTACTTC. Its translation is CASSVRKGVDEQYF. Complete variable domain (other parts from reference TRBV5-1 and TRBJ2-7): KAGVTQTPRYLIKTRGQQVTLSCSPISGHRSVSWYQQTPGQGLQFLFEYFSETQRNKGNFPGRFSGRQFSNSRSEMNVSTLELGDSALYLCASSVRKGVDEQYFGPGTRLTVT.